One and the same sample provided the 25 T cell receptor beta chains below, sequenced in a study of CD4 and CD8 cells across lung adenocarcinoma regions. TCRdb redid the calling of the PCR reads with MiXCR, one entry per CDR3 protein. The table lists around 15,000 distinct CDR3 sequences, roughly 40% of them singletons, with about 18% in the top ten. Source material: CD4+ T cells from the center of a lung tumor. All receptors derive from a male donor with lung adenocarcinoma. The CD4 and CD8 labels of this study may be unreliable.

As for this clonotype: Sequence at one end of the junction differs from germline and may be a read error. The chain employs TRBV11-2 and TRBJ2-1; TRBD1 or TRBD2 may be the D gene (5 bases each). The CDR3 sequence is 13 residues long. Germline-derived CDR1 and CDR2 are SGHAT and FQNNGV. The CDR3 region has the DNA TGTGCCAGCAGGGGGGACCCCTACAATGAGCAGTTCTTT. This codes for CASRGDPYNEQFF. The whole variable domain, filled in from reference TRBV11-2 and TRBJ2-1, reads EAGVAQSPRYKIIEKRQSVAFWCNPISGHATLYWYQQILGQGPKLLIQFQNNGVVDDSQLPKDRFSAERLKGVDSTLKIQPAKLEDSAVYLCASRGDPYNEQFFGPGTRLTVL.

By sample fraction, this clonotype is medium-sized (0.01 to 0.1%). The chain recombines TRBV7-2 with TRBJ2-1; D is unclear. The J call may be in error: the DNA end matches TRBJ2-7 better. Germline V gene sequence: CDR1 SGHTA, CDR2 FQGNSA. The CDR3 runs 12 residues. The CDR3 is CASSFPMGEQYF. As DNA, the CDR3 is TGTGCCAGCAGCTTTCCCATGGGCGAGCAGTACTTC.

This clonotype is categorized as medium-sized. This chain uses TRBV27 with TRBJ2-3; 8 bases are a match to TRBD2. The junction had 11 bases not matched to a gene; V was cut back by 6 bases and J by 6 bases. Germline V lookup: CDR1 MNHEY, CDR2 SMNVEV (reference sequence). This CDR3 region has 15 residues. The DNA of the CDR3 is TGTGCCAGCAGCTCCCCGGGGCGGGAGGAGGATACGCAGTATTTT. Protein product: CASSSPGREEDTQYF.

The chain uses TRBV6-1 and TRBJ2-3, with 9 bases fitting TRBD1. The last part of the DNA fits TRBJ2-7 better; the J call may be wrong. This CDR3 comprises 15 residues. The V gene's germline CDR1 is MNHNS and CDR2 SASEGT. The CDR3 is CARNSGDRDKDTQYF. The DNA of the CDR3 is TGTGCCAGGAACAGCGGGGACAGGGACAAAGATACGCAGTACTTC.

This clonotype was seen only once. The chain is built from TRBV14 and TRBJ2-5, with 7 bases identical to TRBD1. The CDR3 covers 16 residues. The germline gives CDR1 SGHDN, CDR2 FVKESK. J lost 1 base, V lost 4 bases, and 9 bases had no gene match. The CDR3 DNA sequence: TGTGCCAGCAGCCTAACCGGGACAGCCTTCCAAGAGACCCAGTACTTC. This gives the protein CASSLTGTAFQETQYF.

Regarding this clonotype: The germline gene is not matched at one end of the junction; a read error may be the cause. V and J are TRBV6-1 and TRBJ2-3; tentative D call: TRBD2 (6 bases). The CDR3 has 15 amino acids. Germline lookup yields CDR1 MNHNS and CDR2 SASEGT. CDR3 DNA: TGTGCCAGCACCACCCGGGGGACTGGCACAGAGACGCAGTATTTC. This sequence encodes CASTTRGTGTETQYF.

In this sample, this clonotype turned up a few times. The chain couples TRBV4-2 to TRBJ2-5; 7 nucleotides align to TRBD1. CDR1 is LGHNA, CDR2 YNFKEQ, per germline. The CDR3 has 14 residues. Trimming cost V 3 bases and J 5 bases; bases outside gene matches: 6. The DNA of the CDR3 is TGTGCCAGCAGCCATGGGACAGAAGGGGAGACCCAGTACTTC. Its protein product is CASSHGTEGETQYF.

The chain joins TRBV27 to TRBJ2-3; 7 bases line up with TRBD1. CDR1 and CDR2 (germline): MNHEY, SMNVEV (reference sequence). CDR3 length: 13 amino acids. J was trimmed by 9 bases and V by 2 bases; bases with no gene match: 5. Written as DNA, the CDR3 is TGTGCCAGCAGTTTAATCCCGGGACAGACGCAGTATTTT. Its protein is CASSLIPGQTQYF.

This clonotype was found a few times. The CDR3 sequence: CASKGTISYNEQFF. The CDR3 bases are TGTGCCAGCAAAGGGACCATCTCCTACAATGAGCAGTTCTTC. The J gene is TRBJ2-1, the V gene TRBV6-1; TRBD1 or TRBD2 may be the D gene (5 bases each). Germline-derived CDR1 and CDR2 are MNHNS and SASEGT. With 7 bases removed from V and 0 bases from J, the gap between germline ends came to 10 bases. The CDR3 is 14 residues long.

The V call is TRBV6-1, the J call TRBJ2-7, with D perhaps given as TRBD1 or TRBD2 (6 bases each). V was pared by 6 bases and J by 1 base, with 16 bases between. Per the germline V gene, CDR1 is MNHNS and CDR2 is SASEGT. The CDR3 totals 15 residues. The CDR3 DNA reads TGTGCCAGCAGGGAGGGGGGACGATGGTCCTACGAGCAGTACTTC. Amino acid sequence: CASREGGRWSYEQYF.

The CDR3 DNA is TGTGCCAGCAGCCGGGAGGGGGATTCACCCCTCCACTTT. This gives the protein CASSREGDSPLHF. V usage is TRBV6-1 and J usage is TRBJ1-6, with D possibly TRBD1 on 6 matching bases. CDR1 and CDR2 (germline): MNHNS, SASEGT. The V gene lost 6 bases and the J gene lost 8 bases, with 11 bases spanning the gap. This CDR3 comprises 13 residues.

This clonotype showed up just a few times. The chain uses TRBV7-2 and TRBJ2-1, with 7 bases fitting TRBD2. The CDR3 has 17 residues. V was clipped by 3 bases and J by 4 bases; unmatched bases: 12. The V gene's germline CDR1 is SGHTA and CDR2 FQGNSA. The CDR3 DNA is TGTGCCAGCAGCTTCACCCTAGCGGAGGAAACGTACAATGAGCAGTTCTTC. It is translated as CASSFTLAEETYNEQFF.

For the CDR3, the DNA is TGTGCCAGCAGACTTACTAGCGGGAGGGGGAATGAGCAGTTCTTC. Translation gives CASRLTSGRGNEQFF. The V and J genes are TRBV7-6 and TRBJ2-1; TRBD2 matches at 13 bases. Germline CDR1 is SGHVS and CDR2 is FNYEAQ. The junction had 6 bases not matched to a gene; V was cut back by 6 bases and J by 7 bases. The CDR3 runs 15 residues.

This clonotype is labeled medium-sized. The V and J genes are TRBV6-1 and TRBJ2-1; 7 positions match TRBD1. TRBJ2-5 explains the end of the DNA better; the J call may be wrong. Germline values: CDR1 MNHNS, CDR2 SASEGT. The CDR3 is 15 residues long. The DNA for the CDR3 is TGTGCCAGCAGTCCCGGGACAGTAAATCAAGAGACCCAGTACTTC. This sequence encodes CASSPGTVNQETQYF.

As DNA, the CDR3 is TGTGCCAGCAGCTTAGAAGGAAGCGAGCAGTTCTTC. It is translated as CASSLEGSEQFF. The rearrangement links TRBV7-2 to TRBJ2-1, with D unclear. V lost 1 base and J 10 bases, leaving 8 bases between the germline ends. From germline, CDR1 is SGHTA and CDR2 FQGNSA. This CDR3 has 12 residues.

This clonotype came up many times. The chain joins TRBV6-1 to TRBJ1-1; perhaps TRBD1 as D (6 bases). Per the germline V gene, CDR1 is MNHNS and CDR2 is SASEGT. The CDR3 length is 14 residues. V was clipped by 0 bases and J by 5 bases, with 10 bases between them. The CDR3: CASSEALGGTEAFF. CDR3 DNA sequence: TGTGCCAGCAGTGAAGCTCTAGGGGGGACTGAAGCTTTCTTT.

This clonotype occurred many times. This sequence joins TRBV6-5 and TRBJ1-3; D call uncertain. CDR3 size: 14 residues. The ends were cut back, 2 bases at V and 4 bases at J, with 9 bases in the middle. The germline V gene has CDR1 MNHEY and CDR2 SVGAGI. CDR3 in amino acids: CASSYGVGGNTIYF. The DNA for the CDR3 is TGTGCCAGCAGTTACGGCGTAGGGGGAAACACCATATATTTT.

Concerning this clonotype itself: A much larger clone lies one base from this, so it may be a read error. CDR3 sequence: CASTPRAGNTGEQFF. As DNA, the CDR3 is TGTGCCAGCACCCCCCGGGCAGGGAACACCGGGGAGCAGTTTTTT. V usage is TRBV6-1 and J usage is TRBJ2-2, with D possibly called TRBD1 or TRBD2 (5 bases each). The CDR3 runs to 15 residues. Germline V gives CDR1 MNHNS, CDR2 SASEGT.

This clonotype was detected many times. The chain employs TRBV14 and TRBJ2-5; 8 bases fit TRBD1. With V trimmed by 8 bases and J by 1 base, 18 bases remained unmatched. Germline CDR1 and CDR2: SGHDN and FVKESK. CDR3 length: 18 amino acids. The CDR3 loop reads CASRRSGGFRRSQETQYF. In nucleotides, the CDR3 is TGTGCCAGCCGCCGGTCAGGGGGCTTCCGACGGAGCCAAGAGACCCAGTACTTC.

In its sample, this clonotype was seen once. The rearrangement joins TRBV6-1 to TRBJ2-3; weak D call: TRBD2 (6 bases). The J call may be in error: the DNA end matches TRBJ2-7 better. CDR3 length: 14 amino acids. Per the germline V gene, CDR1 is MNHNS and CDR2 is SASEGT. CDR3 in amino acids: CAGSGCGRTDTQYF. The CDR3 coding sequence is TGTGCGGGCAGCGGGTGCGGTCGCACAGATACGCAGTACTTC.

This clonotype was counted only a few times. The rearrangement links TRBV20-1 to TRBJ2-4, with 8 bases fitting TRBD1. The CDR3 runs 17 residues. CDR1 DFQATT and CDR2 SNEGSKA come from the germline V gene (reference sequence). Trimming took 1 base from V and 9 from J; bases not matched to a gene: 17. CDR3 in amino acids: CSARVLGQVFWLSIQYF. The CDR3 DNA follows: TGCAGTGCTAGAGTTCTGGGACAGGTATTCTGGCTTAGCATTCAGTACTTC.

The V call is TRBV6-1, the J call TRBJ2-1; the match to TRBD1 covers 8 bases. The DNA end is more similar to TRBJ2-5, so the J call may be wrong. The CDR3 loop spans 14 amino acids. The germline gives CDR1 MNHNS, CDR2 SASEGT. The CDR3 loop is CASSSDRDGETQYF. As DNA, the CDR3 is TGTGCCAGCAGCTCGGACAGGGATGGAGAGACCCAGTACTTC.

This clonotype was recorded at least ten times. The chain links TRBV4-1 to TRBJ2-1; D gene uncertain. The V gene's germline CDR1 is MGHRA and CDR2 YSYEKL. V lost 1 base to trimming and J lost 5 bases, with 9 bases between them. The CDR3 is 14 amino acids. This chain's CDR3 is CASSQVTGDNEQFF. The CDR3 DNA sequence: TGCGCCAGCAGCCAAGTTACTGGGGACAATGAGCAGTTCTTC.

This clonotype occurred a few times. V usage is TRBV4-1 and J usage is TRBJ2-4; D gene ambiguous. The germline V and J ends were trimmed by 0 bases and 0 bases, with 6 bases remaining between them. The CDR3 runs to 15 residues. In germline, CDR1 is MGHRA, CDR2 YSYEKL. The CDR3: CASSQDTKAKNIQYF. The CDR3 DNA is TGCGCCAGCAGCCAAGATACAAAAGCCAAAAACATTCAGTACTTC.

This clonotype qualifies as medium-sized. The V and J genes are TRBV27 and TRBJ2-3; TRBD1 matches at 7 bases. The V gene's germline CDR1 is MNHEY and CDR2 SMNVEV (reference sequence). The CDR3 is made up of 16 amino acids. V trimming: 6 bases; J trimming: 4 bases; junction bases outside the gene matches: 13. The chain's CDR3 is CASSRTQRQGADTQYF. The CDR3 DNA is TGTGCCAGCAGCAGAACCCAGAGACAGGGTGCAGATACGCAGTATTTT.